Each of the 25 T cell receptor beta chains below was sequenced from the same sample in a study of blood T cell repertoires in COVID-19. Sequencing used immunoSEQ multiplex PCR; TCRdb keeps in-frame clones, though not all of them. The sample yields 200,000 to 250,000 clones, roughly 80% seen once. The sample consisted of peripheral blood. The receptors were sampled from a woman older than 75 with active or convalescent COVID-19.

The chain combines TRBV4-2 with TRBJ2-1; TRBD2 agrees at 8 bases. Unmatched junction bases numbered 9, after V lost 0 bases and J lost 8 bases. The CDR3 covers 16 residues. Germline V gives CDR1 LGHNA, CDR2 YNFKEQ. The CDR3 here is CASSQEGLGLSYEQFF. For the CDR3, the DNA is TGTGCCAGCAGCCAAGAGGGACTAGGCCTTAGCTATGAGCAGTTCTTC.

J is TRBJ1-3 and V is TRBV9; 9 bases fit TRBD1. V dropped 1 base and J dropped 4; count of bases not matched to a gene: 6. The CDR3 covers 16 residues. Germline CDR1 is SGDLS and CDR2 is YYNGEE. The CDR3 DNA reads TGTGCCAGCAGCGTACGCCCGGACAGGGGAGGAAACACCATATATTTT. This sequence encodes CASSVRPDRGGNTIYF.

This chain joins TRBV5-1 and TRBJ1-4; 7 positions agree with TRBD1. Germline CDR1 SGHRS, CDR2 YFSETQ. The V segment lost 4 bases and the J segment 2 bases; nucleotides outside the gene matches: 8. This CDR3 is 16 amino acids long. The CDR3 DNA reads TGCGCCAGCAGCCCCCAGACAGGGCCTACTAATGAAAAACTGTTTTTT. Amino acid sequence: CASSPQTGPTNEKLFF.

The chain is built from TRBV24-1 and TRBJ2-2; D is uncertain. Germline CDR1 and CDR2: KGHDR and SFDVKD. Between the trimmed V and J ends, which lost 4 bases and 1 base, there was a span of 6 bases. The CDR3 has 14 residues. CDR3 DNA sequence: TGTGCCACCAGTGACCCCGTGAACACCGGGGAGCTGTTTTTT. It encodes CATSDPVNTGELFF.

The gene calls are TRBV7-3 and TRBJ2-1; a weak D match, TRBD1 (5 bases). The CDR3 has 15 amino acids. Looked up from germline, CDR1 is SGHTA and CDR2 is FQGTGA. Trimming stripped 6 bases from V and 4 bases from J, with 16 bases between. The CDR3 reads CASRKGAGSYNEQFF. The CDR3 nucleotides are TGTGCCAGCAGAAAAGGGGCAGGTTCTTACAATGAGCAGTTCTTC.

The DNA of the CDR3 is TGTGCCAGCAGTTCTCCTCCGTGGAGGCAGGTGAACACTGAAGCTTTCTTT. Protein product: CASSSPPWRQVNTEAFF. V gene TRBV28 combines with J gene TRBJ1-1; D remains unclear. The CDR3 totals 17 residues. V was cut by 4 bases and J by 0 bases, with 18 bases left in between. CDR1 is MDHEN, CDR2 SYDVKM, per germline.

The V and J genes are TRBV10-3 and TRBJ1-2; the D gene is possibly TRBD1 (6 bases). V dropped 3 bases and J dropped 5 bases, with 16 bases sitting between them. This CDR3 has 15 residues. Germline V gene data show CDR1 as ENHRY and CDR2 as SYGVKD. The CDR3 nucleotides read TGTGCCATCAGTGACCTGGGGAGGGGGGCTTATGGCTACACCTTC. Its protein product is CAISDLGRGAYGYTF.

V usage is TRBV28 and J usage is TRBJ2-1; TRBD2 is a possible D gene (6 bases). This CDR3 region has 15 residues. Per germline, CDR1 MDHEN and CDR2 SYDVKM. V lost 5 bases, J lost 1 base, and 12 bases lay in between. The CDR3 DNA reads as TGTGCCAGCAGTCCCCTAGCGCCTTCCTACAATGAGCAGTTCTTC. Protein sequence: CASSPLAPSYNEQFF.

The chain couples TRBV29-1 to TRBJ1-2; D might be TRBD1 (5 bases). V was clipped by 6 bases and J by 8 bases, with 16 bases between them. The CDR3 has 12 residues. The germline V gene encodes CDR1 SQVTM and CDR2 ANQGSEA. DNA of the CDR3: TGCAGCGTCGTGGCAGGGAAGTCCGGCTACACCTTC. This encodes CSVVAGKSGYTF.

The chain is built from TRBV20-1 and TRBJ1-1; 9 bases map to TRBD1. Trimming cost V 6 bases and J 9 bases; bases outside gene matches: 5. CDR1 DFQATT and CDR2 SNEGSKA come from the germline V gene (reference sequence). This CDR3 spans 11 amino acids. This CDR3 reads CSAGQGIKAFF. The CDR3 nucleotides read TGCAGTGCGGGACAGGGCATTAAAGCTTTCTTT.

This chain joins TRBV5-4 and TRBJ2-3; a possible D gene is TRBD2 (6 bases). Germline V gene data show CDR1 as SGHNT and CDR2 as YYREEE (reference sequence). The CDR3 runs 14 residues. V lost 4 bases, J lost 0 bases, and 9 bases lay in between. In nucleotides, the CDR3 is TGTGCCAGCAGCACCGGGACTAGCACAGATACGCAGTATTTT. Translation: CASSTGTSTDTQYF.

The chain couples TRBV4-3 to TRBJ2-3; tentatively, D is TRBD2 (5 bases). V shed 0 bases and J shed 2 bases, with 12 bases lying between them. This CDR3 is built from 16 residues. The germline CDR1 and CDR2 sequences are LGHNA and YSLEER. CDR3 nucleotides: TGCGCCAGCAGCCAAGATCGGCTAGCCGTCACAGATACGCAGTATTTT. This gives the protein CASSQDRLAVTDTQYF.

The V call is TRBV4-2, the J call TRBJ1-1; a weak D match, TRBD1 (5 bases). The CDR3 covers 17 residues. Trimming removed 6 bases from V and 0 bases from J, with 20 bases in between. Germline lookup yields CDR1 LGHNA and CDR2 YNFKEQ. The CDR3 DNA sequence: TGTGCCAGCAGTCCCCCATTGGAGGGGTACATGAACACTGAAGCTTTCTTT. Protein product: CASSPPLEGYMNTEAFF.

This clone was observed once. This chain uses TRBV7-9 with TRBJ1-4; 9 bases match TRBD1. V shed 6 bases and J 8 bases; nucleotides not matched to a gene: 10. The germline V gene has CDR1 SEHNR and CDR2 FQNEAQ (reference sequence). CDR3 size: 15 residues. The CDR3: CASSPTGGVREKLFF. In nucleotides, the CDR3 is TGTGCCAGCAGTCCAACAGGGGGCGTTAGGGAAAAACTGTTTTTT. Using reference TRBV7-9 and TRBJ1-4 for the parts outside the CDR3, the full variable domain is DTGVSQNPRHKITKRGQNVTFRCDPISEHNRLYWYRQTLGQGPEFLTYFQNEAQLEKSRLLSDRFSAERPKGSFSTLEIQRTEQGDSAMYLCASSPTGGVREKLFFGSGTQLSVL.

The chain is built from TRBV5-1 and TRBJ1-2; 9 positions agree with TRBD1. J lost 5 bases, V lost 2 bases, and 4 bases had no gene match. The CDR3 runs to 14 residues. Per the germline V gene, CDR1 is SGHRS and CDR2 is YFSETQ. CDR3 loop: CASSFRGQGYGYTF. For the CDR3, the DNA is TGCGCCAGCAGCTTTCGGGGACAGGGATATGGCTACACCTTC.

The CDR3 reads CASSPGQPYSNQPQHF. The CDR3 DNA sequence: TGTGCCAGCAGCCCTGGACAGCCGTATAGCAATCAGCCCCAGCATTTT. This chain uses TRBV7-8 with TRBJ1-5, with a tentative D call TRBD1 (6 bases). This CDR3 spans 16 amino acids. Trimming took 5 bases from V and 0 from J, leaving 14 bases between them. CDR1 is SGHVS, CDR2 FQNEAQ, per germline.

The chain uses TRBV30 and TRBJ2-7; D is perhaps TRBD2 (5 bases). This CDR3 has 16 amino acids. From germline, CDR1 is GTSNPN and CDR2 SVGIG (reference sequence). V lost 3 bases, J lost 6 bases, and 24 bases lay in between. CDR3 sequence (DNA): TGTGCCTGGAGCCCCTCGAGTTCCGGGGTGTTAAGCGAGCAGTACTTC. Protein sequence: CAWSPSSSGVLSEQYF.

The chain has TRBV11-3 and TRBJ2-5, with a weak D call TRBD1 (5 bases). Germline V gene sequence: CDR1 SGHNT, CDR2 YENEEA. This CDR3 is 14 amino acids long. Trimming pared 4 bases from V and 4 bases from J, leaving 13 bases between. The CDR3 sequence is CASSSTGKTETQYF. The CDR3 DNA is TGTGCCAGCAGCTCTACAGGAAAAACAGAGACCCAGTACTTC.

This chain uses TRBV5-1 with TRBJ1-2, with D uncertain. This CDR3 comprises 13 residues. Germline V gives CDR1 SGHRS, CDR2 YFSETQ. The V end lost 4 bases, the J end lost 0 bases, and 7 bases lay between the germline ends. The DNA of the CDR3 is TGCGCCAGCAGCGTGAGCTCTAACTATGGCTACACCTTC. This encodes CASSVSSNYGYTF.

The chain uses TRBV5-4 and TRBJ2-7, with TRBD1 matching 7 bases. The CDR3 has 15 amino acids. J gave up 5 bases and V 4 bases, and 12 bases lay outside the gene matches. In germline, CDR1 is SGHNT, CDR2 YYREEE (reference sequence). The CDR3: CASSRQTGNPHEQYF. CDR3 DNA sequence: TGTGCCAGCAGCCGCCAGACAGGGAACCCCCACGAGCAGTACTTC.

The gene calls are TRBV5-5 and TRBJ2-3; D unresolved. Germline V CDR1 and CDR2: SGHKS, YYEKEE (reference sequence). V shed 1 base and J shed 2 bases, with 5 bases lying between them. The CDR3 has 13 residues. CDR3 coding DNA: TGTGCCAGCAGCTTGCTGTCCACAGATACGCAGTATTTT. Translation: CASSLLSTDTQYF.

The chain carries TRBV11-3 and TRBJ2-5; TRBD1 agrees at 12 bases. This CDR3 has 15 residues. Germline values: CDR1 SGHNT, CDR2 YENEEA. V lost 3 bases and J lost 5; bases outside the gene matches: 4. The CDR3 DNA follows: TGTGCCAGCAGCTTCCGGGACAGGGGGCAGGAGACCCAGTACTTC. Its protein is CASSFRDRGQETQYF.

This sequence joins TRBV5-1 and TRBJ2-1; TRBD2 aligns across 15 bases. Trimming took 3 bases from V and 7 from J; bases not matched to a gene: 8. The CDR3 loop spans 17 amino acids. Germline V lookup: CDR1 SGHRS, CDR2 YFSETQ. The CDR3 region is CASSYRTSGRARNEQFF. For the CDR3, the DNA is TGCGCCAGCAGCTACCGGACTAGCGGGAGGGCCAGGAATGAGCAGTTCTTC.

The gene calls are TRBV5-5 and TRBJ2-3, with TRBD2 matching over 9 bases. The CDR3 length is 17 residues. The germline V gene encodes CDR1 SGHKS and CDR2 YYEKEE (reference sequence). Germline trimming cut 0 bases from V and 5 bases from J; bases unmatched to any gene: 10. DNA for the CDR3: TGTGCCAGCAGCTTGGTCGTCTTGGGCGGGGGGGTAGATACGCAGTATTTT. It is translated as CASSLVVLGGGVDTQYF.

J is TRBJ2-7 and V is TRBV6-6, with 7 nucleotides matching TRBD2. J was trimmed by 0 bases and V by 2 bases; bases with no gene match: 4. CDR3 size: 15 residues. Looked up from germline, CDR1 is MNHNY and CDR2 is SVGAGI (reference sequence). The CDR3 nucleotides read TGTGCCAGCAGTTACGGCGCGGGAGACTCCTACGAGCAGTACTTC. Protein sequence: CASSYGAGDSYEQYF.